The 2 T cell receptor beta chains given below trace back to one sample, sequenced in a study of T-cell memory formation after mild COVID-19. TCRdb re-called the 5' RACE reads through MiXCR, storing one row per CDR3 protein. The sample yields hundreds of thousands of distinct CDR3 sequences, approximately 15% seen once. Sequencing used PBMCs or a T cell subset sorted from them (not recorded which). Receptors originate from a man younger than 35 who had mild COVID-19 (a few samples of this study predate the infection). Cell type and time point are not known.

This clonotype has a single count. The chain combines TRBV24-1 with TRBJ1-5; weak D call: TRBD1 (6 bases). The germline gives CDR1 KGHDR, CDR2 SFDVKD. CDR3 length: 15 residues. V lost 5 bases to trimming and J lost 3 bases, with 13 bases between them. CDR3 residues: CATSAPGALNQPQHF. The CDR3, as DNA: TGTGCCACCAGTGCCCCAGGGGCTCTCAATCAGCCCCAGCATTTT.

This clonotype was counted a few times. The J gene is TRBJ1-1, the V gene TRBV14, with D hard to call. Germline V gene sequence: CDR1 SGHDN, CDR2 FVKESK. The V end lost 5 bases, the J end lost 7 bases, and 8 bases lay between the germline ends. The CDR3 contains 11 residues. The CDR3 reads CASSRRGEAFF. The CDR3 bases are TGTGCCAGCAGCAGGAGAGGTGAAGCTTTCTTT.